Listed here are 18 T cell receptor beta chains from one sample, sequenced in a study of OX40 agonist ivuxolimab in advanced cancers. Repertoires were generated with immunoSEQ multiplex PCR, while TCRdb's copy carries only in-frame clones and drops some. The sample yields about 55,000 clones, approximately 84% seen once. Specimen: CD4+ or CD8+ T cells sorted from blood, collected in a trial of the OX40 agonist ivuxolimab. These receptors were collected from an adult with an advanced solid tumor such as melanoma, head and neck, liver or kidney cancer.

The chain uses TRBV7-9 and TRBJ2-3; D tentatively fits TRBD1 or TRBD2 (7 bases each). V was trimmed by 2 bases and J by 3 bases, leaving 12 bases between them. The CDR3 is made up of 15 amino acids. Germline V lookup: CDR1 SEHNR, CDR2 FQNEAQ (reference sequence). The CDR3 bases are TGTGCCAGCAGCTTAAGGCAGGGGGGGACAGATACGCAGTATTTT. Its protein product is CASSLRQGGTDTQYF.

The rearrangement uses TRBV19 and TRBJ1-2; 10 nucleotides agree with TRBD1. Germline loops: CDR1 LNHDA, CDR2 SQIVND (reference sequence). CDR3 length equals 20 residues. V was clipped by 9 bases and J by 0 bases; unmatched bases: 22. DNA of the CDR3: TGTGCCAGCCGATTGGAGGCCGGGACAGGGGCGATCCTGGCTAACTATGGCTACACCTTC. Translating gives CASRLEAGTGAILANYGYTF.

The genes are TRBV12-2 and TRBJ1-5; the table's TRBD1 call for D was not verified on the DNA. TRBV12-2 constitutes a pseudogene. The CDR3 length is 15 residues. The DNA of the CDR3 is TGTGCAAGTCGCCCGGAGGTAGGGGGATGCCAGCCCCAGCATTTT. Translating it yields CASRPEVGGCQPQHF.

V usage is TRBV5-1 and J usage is TRBJ1-1, with 8 bases aligning to TRBD1. V dropped 0 bases and J dropped 6; count of bases not matched to a gene: 7. Germline values: CDR1 SGHRS, CDR2 YFSETQ. The CDR3 extends over 15 amino acids. The CDR3 region is CASSLGGDRSPEAFF. CDR3 DNA: TGCGCCAGCAGCTTGGGGGGGGACAGGTCCCCTGAAGCTTTCTTT.

The J gene is TRBJ1-2, the V gene TRBV7-2; possible D gene TRBD1, 5 bases. Germline V lookup: CDR1 SGHTA, CDR2 FQGNSA. This CDR3 spans 12 amino acids. The V gene lost 3 bases and the J gene lost 11 bases, with 13 bases spanning the gap. The CDR3 here is CASSFDQGRYTF. CDR3 DNA sequence: TGTGCCAGCAGCTTTGACCAGGGACGATACACCTTC.

The gene calls are TRBV9 and TRBJ2-2, with D possibly matching TRBD1 (6 bases). Germline-derived CDR1 and CDR2 are SGDLS and YYNGEE. V was pared by 7 bases and J by 6 bases, with 13 bases between. There are 13 residues in the CDR3. The CDR3 region has the DNA TGTGCCAGCGCTGCCGGGACATCCGGGGAGCTGTTTTTT. It specifies CASAAGTSGELFF.

This rearrangement joins TRBV7-9 to TRBJ1-1; D is ambiguous. The CDR3 runs 13 residues. The germline V gene encodes CDR1 SEHNR and CDR2 FQNEAQ (reference sequence). The V and J ends lost 11 bases and 0 bases respectively, with 13 bases between them. The chain's CDR3 is CAGSGILNTEAFF. CDR3 coding DNA: TGTGCCGGGTCCGGAATCTTGAACACTGAAGCTTTCTTT.

The chain employs TRBV10-3 and TRBJ2-3; D is possibly TRBD1 or TRBD2 (5 bases each). Germline CDR1 ENHRY, CDR2 SYGVKD. The CDR3 runs to 15 residues. Trimming removed 3 bases at V and 5 bases at J, with 15 bases between. The CDR3 sequence is CAISDYNGGGDTQYF. CDR3 bases: TGTGCCATCAGTGATTACAACGGTGGGGGAGATACGCAGTATTTT.

V and J are TRBV6-5 and TRBJ2-7; 11 bases fit TRBD2. J was trimmed by 6 bases and V by 6 bases; bases with no gene match: 10. Germline V gene data show CDR1 as MNHEY and CDR2 as SVGAGI. The CDR3 loop spans 15 amino acids. CDR3: CASSPLAGGPSEQYF. Here the CDR3 DNA reads TGTGCCAGCAGCCCTTTAGCGGGAGGGCCCTCCGAGCAGTACTTC.

The rearrangement links TRBV10-1 to TRBJ2-3; D is undetermined. There are 13 residues in the CDR3. Looked up from germline, CDR1 is WNHNN and CDR2 is SYGVQD (reference sequence). The germline V and J ends were trimmed by 2 bases and 4 bases, with 7 bases remaining between them. CDR3 in amino acids: CASSEQVADTQYF. Written as DNA, the CDR3 is TGCGCCAGCAGTGAGCAAGTGGCAGATACGCAGTATTTT.

This clone has only one observation. The chain combines TRBV7-9 with TRBJ2-3, with a weak D call TRBD1 (5 bases). Between the trimmed V and J ends, which lost 1 base and 0 bases, there was a span of 14 bases. The CDR3 is 17 residues long. Germline V CDR1 and CDR2: SEHNR, FQNEAQ (reference sequence). The chain's CDR3 is CASSLGDTGPSTDTQYF. The CDR3 nucleotides are TGTGCCAGCAGCTTAGGAGATACAGGCCCTAGCACAGATACGCAGTATTTT.

There are a few counts of this clone. This chain links TRBV5-1 with TRBJ1-1; D is uncertain. The germline gives CDR1 SGHRS, CDR2 YFSETQ. V lost 0 bases to trimming and J lost 3 bases, with 12 bases between them. This CDR3 has 15 amino acids. The CDR3 is CASSLEVNSDTEAFF. For the CDR3, the DNA is TGCGCCAGCAGCTTGGAGGTGAATTCGGACACTGAAGCTTTCTTT.

The rearrangement uses TRBV29-1 and TRBJ1-1; tentatively, D is TRBD1 (6 bases). Between the trimmed V and J ends, which lost 4 bases and 3 bases, there was a span of 15 bases. The CDR3 spans 14 residues. Per germline, CDR1 SQVTM and CDR2 ANQGSEA. The CDR3 region has the DNA TGCAGCGTTGTCGTATGGGGGGCGGACACTGAAGCTTTCTTT. As protein: CSVVVWGADTEAFF.

The J gene is TRBJ1-3, the V gene TRBV7-9; D gene uncertain. There are 17 residues in the CDR3. Germline V gives CDR1 SEHNR, CDR2 FQNEAQ (reference sequence). The ends were cut back, 4 bases at V and 0 bases at J, with 16 bases in the middle. The CDR3: CASSSSGSPYSGNTIYF. The CDR3 region has the DNA TGTGCCAGCAGCTCTTCGGGGTCCCCTTACTCTGGAAACACCATATATTTT.

The count of this clone is one. The chain links TRBV7-6 to TRBJ1-5; perhaps TRBD1 as D (6 bases). The ends were cut back, 4 bases at V and 2 bases at J, with 12 bases in the middle. This CDR3 region has 15 residues. Germline-derived CDR1 and CDR2 are SGHVS and FNYEAQ. CDR3: CASSSQQGGNQPQHF. CDR3 coding DNA: TGTGCCAGCAGCTCTCAACAGGGTGGCAATCAGCCCCAGCATTTT.

J is TRBJ1-2 and V is TRBV6-1, with D hard to call. Trimming removed 5 bases at V and 3 bases at J, with 10 bases between. The CDR3 covers 13 residues. Germline V gives CDR1 MNHNS, CDR2 SASEGT. The CDR3 nucleotides read TGTGCCAGCAGTATAGGGAGGGACTATGGCTACACCTTC. It translates to CASSIGRDYGYTF.

The chain joins TRBV5-1 to TRBJ2-5; tentative D call: TRBD1 (6 bases). With 0 bases removed from V and 3 bases from J, the gap between germline ends came to 12 bases. CDR1 and CDR2 from the germline V gene are SGHRS and YFSETQ. The CDR3 totals 15 residues. DNA for the CDR3: TGCGCCAGCAGCTTGGTATCAGGGGCCGAAGAGACCCAGTACTTC. The encoded protein is CASSLVSGAEETQYF.

The V gene is TRBV5-1, the J gene TRBJ2-5; 7 nucleotides agree with TRBD2. This CDR3 comprises 15 residues. Trimming took 3 bases from V and 2 from J; bases not matched to a gene: 7. Germline V gene sequence: CDR1 SGHRS, CDR2 YFSETQ. The CDR3 here is CASSSSWGGQETQYF. Here the CDR3 DNA reads TGCGCCAGCAGCTCGTCTTGGGGAGGGCAAGAGACCCAGTACTTC. The full variable domain, completed using reference TRBV5-1 and TRBJ2-5, is KAGVTQTPRYLIKTRGQQVTLSCSPISGHRSVSWYQQTPGQGLQFLFEYFSETQRNKGNFPGRFSGRQFSNSRSEMNVSTLELGDSALYLCASSSSWGGQETQYFGPGTRLLVL.